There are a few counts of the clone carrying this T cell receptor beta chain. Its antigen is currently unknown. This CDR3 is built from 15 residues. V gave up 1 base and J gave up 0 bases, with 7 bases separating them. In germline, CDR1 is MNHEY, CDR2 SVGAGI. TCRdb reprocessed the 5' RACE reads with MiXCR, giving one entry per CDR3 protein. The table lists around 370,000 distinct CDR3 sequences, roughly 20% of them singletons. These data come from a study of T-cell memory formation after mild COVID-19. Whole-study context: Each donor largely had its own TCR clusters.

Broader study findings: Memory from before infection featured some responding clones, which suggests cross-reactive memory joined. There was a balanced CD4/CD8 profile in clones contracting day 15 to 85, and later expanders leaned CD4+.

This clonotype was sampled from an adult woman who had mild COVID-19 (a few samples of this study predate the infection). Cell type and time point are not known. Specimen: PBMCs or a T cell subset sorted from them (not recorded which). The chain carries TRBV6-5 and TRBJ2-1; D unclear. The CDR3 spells CASSYWISSYNEQFF. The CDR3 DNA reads TGTGCCAGCAGTTACTGGATAAGCTCCTACAATGAGCAGTTCTTC.